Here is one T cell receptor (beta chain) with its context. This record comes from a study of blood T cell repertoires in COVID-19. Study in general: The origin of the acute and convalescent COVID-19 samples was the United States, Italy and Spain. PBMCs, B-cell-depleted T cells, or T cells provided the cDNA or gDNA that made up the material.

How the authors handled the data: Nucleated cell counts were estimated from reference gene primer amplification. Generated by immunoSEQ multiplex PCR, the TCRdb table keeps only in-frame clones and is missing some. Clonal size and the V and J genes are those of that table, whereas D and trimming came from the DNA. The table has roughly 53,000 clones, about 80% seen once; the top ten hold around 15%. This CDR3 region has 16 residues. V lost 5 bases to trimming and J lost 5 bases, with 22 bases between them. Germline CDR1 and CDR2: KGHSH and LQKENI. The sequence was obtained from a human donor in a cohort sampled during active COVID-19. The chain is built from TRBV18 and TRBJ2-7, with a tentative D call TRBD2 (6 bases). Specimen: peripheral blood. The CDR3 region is CASSSTGTGVLNEQYF. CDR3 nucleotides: TGTGCCAGCTCATCCACCGGGACTGGGGTGTTGAACGAGCAGTACTTC.